Described below is a single TCR beta chain sequence and its context. Under the authors' procedure: Estimated nucleated cell counts came from reference gene primer amplification. Generated by immunoSEQ multiplex PCR, the TCRdb table keeps only in-frame clones and is missing some. V and J calls and clone size are those listed in that table; D and trimming were worked out from the DNA. This repertoire shows roughly 190,000 clones, around 80% found once; its top ten account for roughly 15%. These data originate in a study of blood T cell repertoires in COVID-19. The overall study: COVID-19 samples collected from the United States, Italy and Spain covered acute and convalescent phases. From T cells, B-cell-depleted T cells, or PBMCs came the material, which was cDNA or gDNA.

The sequenced sample consisted of peripheral blood. This receptor was taken from a woman in her seventies with COVID-19, enrolled during active disease.

The CDR3 nucleotides are TGTGCTAGTGGACCGGGACAGCCCACATTATACTCTGGGGCCAACGTCCTGACTTTC. This encodes CASGPGQPTLYSGANVLTF. V is TRBV12-5 and J is TRBJ2-6, with 7 bases identical to TRBD1. There are 19 residues in the CDR3. The ends lost 6 bases at V and 0 bases at J; junction bases unmatched: 14. Looked up from germline, CDR1 is LGHNT and CDR2 is FRNRAP.